This TCR beta chain was recorded in a study of T-cell reconstitution after alpha-beta-depleted transplantation in children. The authors prepared the TCRbeta library with unique molecular identifiers. TCRdb re-called the PCR reads through MiXCR, storing one row per CDR3 protein. This sample has hundreds of thousands of distinct CDR3 sequences, with approximately 13% found just once. Germline V gene sequence: CDR1 SGHVS, CDR2 FQNEAQ. V lost 0 bases and J lost 0, with 15 bases in between. This CDR3 comprises 18 residues. On this clonotype itself: Antigen specificity is unknown.

Study-wide results and caveats: Elevated TCRbeta diversity at day 60 was traced, in some patients, to surviving recipient T cells and thymic progenitors. T-cell numbers and diversity one year post-transplant derived largely from freshly generated T cells.

J is TRBJ2-1 and V is TRBV7-8; TRBD2 is a possible D gene (5 bases). The TCR was taken from a male patient between 10 and 17 years old who had a stem cell transplant for acute myeloid leukemia, so the T cells may come from the graft donor. Material: PBMCs, mostly from graft donor cells, obtained 360 days after TCRalphabeta/CD19-depleted stem cell transplant. The CDR3 bases are TGTGCCAGCAGCTTAGCTGGCGTAGGGAGAAGCTCCTACAATGAGCAGTTCTTC. This codes for CASSLAGVGRSSYNEQFF.